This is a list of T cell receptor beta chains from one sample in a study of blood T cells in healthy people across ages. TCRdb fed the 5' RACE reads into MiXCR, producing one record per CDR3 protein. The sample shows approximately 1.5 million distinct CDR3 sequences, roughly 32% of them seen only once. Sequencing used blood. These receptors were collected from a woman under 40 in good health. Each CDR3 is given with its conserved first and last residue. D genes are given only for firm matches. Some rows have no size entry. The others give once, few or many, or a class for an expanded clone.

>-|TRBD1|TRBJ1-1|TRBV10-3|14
CAIKIGQGASEAFF
TGTGCCATCAAGATTGGACAGGGGGCCAGTGAAGCTTTCTTT
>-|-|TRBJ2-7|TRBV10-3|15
CAISAGTAQGDEQYF
TGTGCCATCAGTGCCGGGACCGCGCAAGGAGACGAGCAGTACTTC
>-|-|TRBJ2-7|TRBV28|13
CASSLLEGHEQYF
TGTGCCAGCAGTTTATTGGAGGGTCACGAGCAGTACTTC
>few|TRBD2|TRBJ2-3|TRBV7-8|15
CASSYTSGSGDTQYF
TGTGCCAGCAGTTATACTAGCGGGAGTGGAGATACGCAGTATTTT
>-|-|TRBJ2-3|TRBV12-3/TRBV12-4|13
CASSPKLSDTQYF
TGTGCCAGCAGTCCCAAGCTGAGCGATACGCAGTATTTT
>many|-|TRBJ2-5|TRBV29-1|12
CSYCGGTETQYF
TGCAGCTATTGTGGGGGGACAGAGACCCAGTACTTC
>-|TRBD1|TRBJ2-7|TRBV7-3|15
CASSIPTGGPDEQYF
TGTGCCAGCAGCATTCCGACAGGGGGTCCGGACGAGCAGTACTTC
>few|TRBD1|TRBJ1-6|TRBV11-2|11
CASSRGQALHF
TGTGCCAGCAGCCGAGGACAGGCCCTCCACTTT
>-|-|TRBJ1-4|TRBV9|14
CASSVEAENEKLFF
TGTGCCAGCAGCGTAGAGGCAGAGAATGAAAAACTGTTTTTT
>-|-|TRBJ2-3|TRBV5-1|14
CASSLEGYADTQYF
TGCGCCAGCAGCTTGGAAGGGTATGCAGATACGCAGTATTTT
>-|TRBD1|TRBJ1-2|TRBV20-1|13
CSAPGRGSRGYTF
TGCAGTGCCCCCGGCAGGGGGTCCCGTGGCTACACCTTC
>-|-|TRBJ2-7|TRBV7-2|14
CASSENRRSYEQYF
TGTGCCAGCAGTGAGAACAGACGGTCCTACGAGCAGTACTTC
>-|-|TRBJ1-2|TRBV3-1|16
CASSQKRQNLNYGYTF
TGTGCCAGCAGCCAAAAAAGACAGAACCTTAACTATGGCTACACCTTC
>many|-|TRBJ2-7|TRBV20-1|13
CSASGAVPHEQYF
TGCAGTGCTTCAGGGGCCGTTCCCCACGAGCAGTACTTC
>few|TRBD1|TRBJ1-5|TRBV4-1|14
CASSHQGEGQPQHF
TGCGCCAGCAGCCATCAGGGGGAAGGTCAGCCCCAGCATTTT
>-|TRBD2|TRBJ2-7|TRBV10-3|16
CAISEPGTSAYNEQYF
TGTGCCATCAGTGAGCCCGGGACTAGCGCCTACAATGAGCAGTACTTC